One sample yielded the 27 T cell receptor beta chains listed below, sequenced in a study of chemoradiotherapy in HPV16-positive cancers. This table comes from immunoSEQ multiplex PCR, and its TCRdb copy is limited to in-frame clones, with some not included. The data show approximately 5,200 clones, 70% to 75% seen once. Specimen: tumor tissue, collected from a patient who underwent chemoradiotherapy. These receptors were collected from a human donor with HPV-associated anogenital cancer.

This clone was counted once. The chain employs TRBV9 and TRBJ2-1; no definite D call. The CDR3 length is 13 residues. V was pared by 4 bases and J by 2 bases, with 7 bases between. CDR1 SGDLS and CDR2 YYNGEE come from the germline V gene. CDR3 sequence (DNA): TGTGCCAGCAGCCCCGATGCCTACAATGAGCAGTTCTTC. It translates to CASSPDAYNEQFF. The full variable domain, its missing parts supplied by reference TRBV9 and TRBJ2-1, is DSGVTQTPKHLITATGQRVTLRCSPRSGDLSVYWYQQSLDQGLQFLIQYYNGEERAKGNILERFSAQQFPDLHSELNLSSLELGDSALYFCASSPDAYNEQFFGPGTRLTVL.

This clone was observed a single time. V usage is TRBV6-5 and J usage is TRBJ1-5; 7 nucleotides align to TRBD1. Germline values: CDR1 MNHEY, CDR2 SVGAGI. The CDR3 totals 16 residues. The V and J ends lost 4 bases and 7 bases, in that order; junction bases with no gene match: 13. CDR3 DNA sequence: TGTGCCAGCAGTTCGGCGGGAGGCCCAGGGGGGCAGCCCCAGCATTTT. Protein sequence: CASSSAGGPGGQPQHF.

The chain combines TRBV6-1 with TRBJ1-4; D is unclear. CDR3 length: 14 residues. Germline-derived CDR1 and CDR2 are MNHNS and SASEGT. Between the trimmed V and J ends, which lost 1 base and 12 bases, there was a span of 15 bases. CDR3 bases: TGTGCCAGCAGTGAAGGTCCCTGGGAAGAAGAACTGTTTTTT. Protein product: CASSEGPWEEELFF.

The chain combines TRBV7-9 with TRBJ1-6, with D unclear. With 2 bases removed from V and 9 bases from J, the gap between germline ends came to 8 bases. Per the germline V gene, CDR1 is SEHNR and CDR2 is FQNEAQ (reference sequence). The CDR3 consists of 13 residues. For the CDR3, the DNA is TGTGCCAGCAGCTTATCCTCCCGTTCACCCCTCCACTTT. Residues: CASSLSSRSPLHF.

The rearrangement joins TRBV6-5 to TRBJ1-4; TRBD1 might be the D (5 bases). The ends were cut back, 2 bases at V and 1 base at J, with 8 bases in the middle. CDR1 MNHEY and CDR2 SVGAGI come from the germline V gene. The CDR3 extends over 15 amino acids. CDR3 residues: CASSYRGGTNEKLFF. The CDR3 DNA follows: TGTGCCAGCAGTTACAGGGGAGGAACTAATGAAAAACTGTTTTTT.

The rearrangement links TRBV12-2 to TRBJ1-5. TRBV12-2 is a recognized pseudogene. This CDR3 is built from 18 residues. The CDR3: CASRLWASRGRRNQPQHF. The DNA of the CDR3 is TGTGCAAGTCGCTTATGGGCATCGCGGGGGCGGAGGAATCAGCCCCAGCATTTT.

The chain combines TRBV11-2 with TRBJ2-1, with 7 bases that match TRBD2. Germline lookup yields CDR1 SGHAT and CDR2 FQNNGV. Losses at the gene ends were 3 bases for V and 9 bases for J; bases not matched to a gene: 8. CDR3 length: 14 residues. The chain's CDR3 is CASSFGGSLGEQFF. DNA of the CDR3: TGTGCCAGCAGCTTCGGCGGGAGCCTTGGTGAGCAGTTCTTC.

This clone was detected a few times. The J gene is TRBJ2-5, the V gene TRBV5-8, with D unresolved. V gave up 0 bases and J gave up 3 bases, with 12 bases separating them. The CDR3 runs 15 residues. Germline V gives CDR1 SGHTS, CDR2 YDEGEE. CDR3 in amino acids: CASSLAGRAKETQYF. DNA for the CDR3: TGTGCCAGCAGCTTGGCCGGGCGAGCTAAAGAGACCCAGTACTTC. Based on the CDR3 plus reference TRBV5-8 and TRBJ2-5, the full variable domain is EAGVTQSPTHLIKTRGQQATLRCSPISGHTSVYWYQQALGLGLQFLLWYDEGEERNRGNFPPRFSGRQFPNYSSELNVNALELEDSALYLCASSLAGRAKETQYFGPGTRLLVL.

The V and J genes are TRBV6-4 and TRBJ2-1, with D unclear. In germline, CDR1 is MRHNA, CDR2 SNTAGT. This CDR3 has 14 amino acids. Trimming cost V 10 bases and J 0 bases, with 13 bases left between them. CDR3 loop: CATPPRSSYNEQFF. CDR3 in DNA: TGTGCCACCCCCCCCCGCAGCTCCTACAATGAGCAGTTCTTC.

The rearrangement joins TRBV18 to TRBJ2-5, with 9 bases matching TRBD2. Germline lookup yields CDR1 KGHSH and CDR2 LQKENI. V dropped 3 bases and J dropped 4; count of bases not matched to a gene: 9. The CDR3 length is 16 residues. This chain's CDR3 is CASSPDSGSPLETQYF. The CDR3 region has the DNA TGTGCCAGCTCACCGGATAGCGGGAGCCCACTAGAGACCCAGTACTTC.

V gene TRBV19 combines with J gene TRBJ1-2; D is uncertain. The CDR3 extends over 12 amino acids. Germline V gene lookup returns CDR1 LNHDA and CDR2 SQIVND (reference sequence). Deletions cut 5 bases from V and 5 bases from J, with 9 bases between. CDR3 residues: CASSSGRYGYTF. The DNA of the CDR3 is TGTGCCAGTAGTTCAGGACGGTATGGCTACACCTTC. The complete variable domain, with remaining parts taken from reference TRBV19 and TRBJ1-2, reads DGGITQSPKYLFRKEGQNVTLSCEQNLNHDAMYWYRQDPGQGLRLIYYSQIVNDFQKGDIAEGYSVSREKKESFPLTVTSAQKNPTAFYLCASSSGRYGYTFGSGTRLTVV.

V usage is TRBV2 and J usage is TRBJ1-4, with TRBD1 as a possible D gene (5 bases). Trimming removed 1 base at V and 7 bases at J, with 13 bases between. Germline assignment: CDR1 SNHLY and CDR2 FYNNEI. This CDR3 is built from 15 residues. The CDR3 bases are TGTGCCAGCAGTGAAGGACAGTCTCAGGGTGAAAAACTGTTTTTT. The encoded protein is CASSEGQSQGEKLFF.

The table lists this clone with a few counts. The chain has TRBV29-1 and TRBJ2-1; TRBD2 matches 7 bases. The CDR3 extends over 14 amino acids. V was pared by 3 bases and J by 5 bases, with 7 bases of the junction left unmatched. Germline CDR1 is SQVTM and CDR2 is ANQGSEA. The CDR3 DNA is TGCAGCGTTGATGGGGAGGGCCTCGACAATGAGCAGTTCTTC. Translating it yields CSVDGEGLDNEQFF.

The V gene is TRBV6-1, the J gene TRBJ2-7, with unresolved D. Germline loops: CDR1 MNHNS, CDR2 SASEGT. The CDR3 has 15 amino acids. Trimming took 6 bases from V and 2 from J, leaving 17 bases between them. Here the CDR3 DNA reads TGTGCCAGCAGGGGCTTTTATGGTCGGGCCTACGAGCAGTACTTC. It encodes CASRGFYGRAYEQYF.

J is TRBJ2-1 and V is TRBV5-4; 12 bases are a match to TRBD2. From germline, CDR1 is SGHNT and CDR2 YYREEE (reference sequence). J lost 7 bases, V lost 4 bases, and 3 bases had no gene match. CDR3 length equals 14 residues. For the CDR3, the DNA is TGTGCCAGCAGCACCGGACTAGCGGGAAATGAGCAGTTCTTC. As protein: CASSTGLAGNEQFF.

The chain recombines TRBV21-1 with TRBJ2-7; the D call in the table, TRBD2, was not verified against the DNA. TRBV21-1 is labeled a pseudogene. This CDR3 comprises 14 residues. The CDR3 bases are TGTGCCAACCCCCAGGTAGCGGGATTATTCGAGCAGTACTTC. Its translation is CANPQVAGLFEQYF.

V usage is TRBV5-4 and J usage is TRBJ2-2; tentatively, D is TRBD2 (6 bases). V lost 2 bases, J lost 1 base, and 12 bases lay in between. The CDR3 spans 16 residues. Germline values: CDR1 SGHNT, CDR2 YYREEE (reference sequence). CDR3 coding DNA: TGTGCCAGCAGCTTCCGCGGGACGGAGAACACCGGGGAGCTGTTTTTT. Encoded protein: CASSFRGTENTGELFF.

This sequence joins TRBV25-1 and TRBJ2-7; D is unresolved. In germline, CDR1 is MGHDK, CDR2 SYGVNS. The CDR3 contains 11 residues. The CDR3 protein is CGVASSYEQYF. Written as DNA, the CDR3 is TGTGGGGTGGCTAGCTCCTACGAGCAGTACTTC.

The chain employs TRBV28 and TRBJ1-5, with no clear D. V was cut by 2 bases and J by 1 base, with 9 bases left in between. The germline V gene encodes CDR1 MDHEN and CDR2 SYDVKM. The length of the CDR3 is 15 residues. The CDR3 reads CASSLGEVSNQPQHF. CDR3 DNA: TGTGCCAGCAGTTTAGGGGAGGTGAGCAATCAGCCCCAGCATTTT.

This chain connects TRBV28 to TRBJ2-1; D is undetermined. The CDR3 loop spans 11 amino acids. Trimming took 6 bases from V and 13 from J, leaving 13 bases between them. CDR1 and CDR2 (germline): MDHEN, SYDVKM. The CDR3 coding sequence is TGTGCCAGCAGGGGTTCCTTGCTCCAGTTCTTC. It translates to CASRGSLLQFF.

The chain recombines TRBV15 with TRBJ2-5; D is uncertain. The J call is uncertain, as TRBJ2-7 better fits the DNA end. The CDR3 is made up of 16 amino acids. Looked up from germline, CDR1 is LNHNV and CDR2 is YYDKDF (reference sequence). CDR3 sequence reads: CATSRGSGQSSYEQYF. The CDR3 DNA is TGTGCCACCAGCAGAGGATCAGGCCAAAGCTCCTACGAGCAGTACTTC.

The J gene is TRBJ2-1, the V gene TRBV7-3, with 8 bases that match TRBD2. J was trimmed by 1 base and V by 5 bases; bases with no gene match: 7. The CDR3 covers 16 residues. Germline lookup yields CDR1 SGHTA and CDR2 FQGTGA. The CDR3, as DNA: TGTGCCAGCAGCCACCGAGCGGGAGTTTCCTACAATGAGCAGTTCTTC. Protein: CASSHRAGVSYNEQFF.

This sequence joins TRBV7-3 and TRBJ2-7, with D unresolved. Germline V gene data show CDR1 as SGHTA and CDR2 as FQGTGA. The V gene lost 0 bases and the J gene lost 5 bases, with 11 bases spanning the gap. The CDR3 runs to 14 residues. CDR3 bases: TGTGCCAGCAGCTTAACGTCCGGGTCGGACGAGCAGTACTTC. This sequence encodes CASSLTSGSDEQYF.

This sequence joins TRBV18 and TRBJ2-7; TRBD2 matches 10 bases. The CDR3 totals 14 residues. With V trimmed by 8 bases and J by 2 bases, 6 bases remained unmatched. Germline lookup yields CDR1 KGHSH and CDR2 LQKENI. In DNA, the CDR3 is TGTGCCAGCCTCGAGCGGGAGGGACCCTACGAGCAGTACTTC. Translated, it gives CASLEREGPYEQYF. Based on the CDR3 plus reference TRBV18 and TRBJ2-7, the full variable domain is NAGVMQNPRHLVRRRGQEARLRCSPMKGHSHVYWYRQLPEEGLKFMVYLQKENIIDESGMPKERFSAEFPKEGPSILRIQQVVRGDSAAYFCASLEREGPYEQYFGPGTRLTVT.

Comment on this clone: Sequence at one end of the junction differs from germline and may be a read error. Other DNA sequences of this sample code for an identical CDR3. The CDR3 region is CASSSTGGSVQPQHF. For the CDR3, the DNA is TGCGCCAGCAGTTCGACAGGGGGATCCGTCCAGCCTCAGCATTTT. V is TRBV10-2 and J is TRBJ1-5, with TRBD1 matching over 9 bases. The CDR3 contains 15 residues. Germline V lookup: CDR1 WSHSY, CDR2 SAAADI.

In its sample, this clone was seen once. The chain employs TRBV2 and TRBJ2-5; a possible D gene is TRBD2 (6 bases). This CDR3 has 13 amino acids. In germline, CDR1 is SNHLY, CDR2 FYNNEI. Trimming cost V 7 bases and J 4 bases, with 13 bases left between them. The CDR3 region has the DNA TGTGCCAGCATGAGTAGGAGGGGAGAGACCCAGTACTTC. This sequence encodes CASMSRRGETQYF. Based on the CDR3 plus reference TRBV2 and TRBJ2-5, the full variable domain is EPEVTQTPSHQVTQMGQEVILRCVPISNHLYFYWYRQILGQKVEFLVSFYNNEISEKSEIFDDQFSVERPDGSNFTLKIRSTKLEDSAMYFCASMSRRGETQYFGPGTRLLVL.

The rearrangement uses TRBV5-1 and TRBJ2-5; unclear D gene. CDR1 and CDR2 (germline): SGHRS, YFSETQ. This CDR3 spans 12 amino acids. Trimming removed 4 bases at V and 0 bases at J, with 4 bases between. CDR3 coding DNA: TGCGCCAGCAGCCCGTACCAAGAGACCCAGTACTTC. Protein product: CASSPYQETQYF.